These T cell receptor beta chains were read from a single sample in a study of blood T cell repertoires in COVID-19. The assay was immunoSEQ multiplex PCR, and TCRdb's table has in-frame clones only and misses some. The sample consists of 320,000 or so clones, roughly 85% of them appearing once. Material: PBMCs or T cells enriched from blood (not recorded which). The receptors here all came from a woman aged 30 to 39 who had been exposed to COVID-19. CDR3s include the opening cysteine and the closing phenylalanine or tryptophan. Each record gives: V gene, D gene, clone size, J gene, CDR3 protein, CDR3 DNA. D genes are given only for firm matches. The size field is filled for only some rows; it gives once, few, many or a size class.

TRBV12-5	-	-	TRBJ2-3	CASAASGTDTQYF	TGTGCTAGTGCGGCTAGTGGCACAGATACGCAGTATTTT
TRBV28	-	-	TRBJ2-7	CASNRERGIYEQYF	TGTGCCAGCAATAGGGAGAGAGGGATTTACGAGCAGTACTTC
TRBV2	-	-	TRBJ2-7	CASNPSTVSAYEQYF	TGTGCCAGCAACCCGAGCACAGTCTCAGCCTACGAGCAGTACTTC
TRBV7-2	TRBD1	-	TRBJ1-3	CASSLQTGPAGNTIYF	TGTGCCAGCAGCTTACAGACAGGGCCCGCGGGAAACACCATATATTTT
TRBV28	-	-	TRBJ1-3	CASSLPSNGNTIYF	TGTGCCAGCAGTTTGCCGAGCAATGGAAACACCATATATTTT
TRBV27	TRBD2	-	TRBJ2-5	CASSFSGGAAVPTQYF	TGTGCCAGCAGTTTTAGCGGGGGGGCCGCGGTCCCGACCCAGTACTTC
TRBV4-1	-	-	TRBJ1-5	CASSQDQNRYSNQPQHF	TGCGCCAGCAGCCAAGATCAAAACAGATATAGCAATCAGCCCCAGCATTTT
TRBV6-6	-	once	TRBJ1-1	CASRPQGTAEAFF	TGTGCCAGCAGGCCACAGGGCACCGCTGAAGCTTTCTTT
TRBV19	-	-	TRBJ1-4	CATQTWGEKLFF	TGTGCCACCCAAACCTGGGGCGAAAAACTGTTTTTT
TRBV4-1	-	once	TRBJ2-4	CASSHREAKNIQYF	TGCGCCAGCAGTCACAGGGAAGCCAAAAACATTCAGTACTTC
TRBV5-4	-	-	TRBJ2-1	CATLDSNNEQFF	TGTGCCACCCTGGACTCTAACAATGAGCAGTTCTTC
TRBV6-5	TRBD2	-	TRBJ2-1	CASSLADDNEQFF	TGTGCCAGCAGTCTAGCGGATGACAATGAGCAGTTCTTC
TRBV27	-	-	TRBJ2-7	CASSPIGSSYEQYF	TGTGCCAGCAGTCCCATAGGGAGCTCCTACGAGCAGTACTTC
TRBV15	-	-	TRBJ1-3	CATSRVAGRGSSGNTIYF	TGTGCCACCAGCAGAGTGGCCGGCAGGGGAAGCTCTGGAAACACCATATATTTT
TRBV28	-	-	TRBJ1-2	CASSLRGMLWYGYTF	TGTGCCAGCAGTTTACGGGGGATGCTATGGTATGGCTACACCTTC
TRBV3-1/TRBV3-2	-	-	TRBJ1-1	CASSQGSGRDNEAFF	TGTGCCAGCAGCCAAGGGAGCGGGCGCGACAATGAAGCTTTCTTT
TRBV7-9	TRBD1	-	TRBJ2-2	CASSSGTGDTGELFF	TGTGCCAGCAGTTCCGGGACAGGGGACACCGGGGAGCTGTTTTTT